These 21 T cell receptor beta chains came from one sample sequenced in a study of human T cells and chemical hapten exposure. As for time point: patch test 2, 6 weeks after DPC sensitization. Regarding treatment: therapeutic diphenylcyclopropenone sensitization with weekly scalp DPC. TCRdb re-called the RACE reads through MiXCR, storing one row per CDR3 protein. The table records about 40,000 distinct CDR3 sequences, 3% to 4% of them present only once. The sample was whole blood, taken in connection with sensitization to the hapten diphenylcyclopropenone (DPC). These TCRs come from a man in his forties or fifties with alopecia areata. Some clones in this sample may be carry-over from other donors' samples.

This clonotype was seen more than once but under ten times. The chain joins TRBV7-2 to TRBJ2-1; tentative D call: TRBD2 (6 bases). The CDR3 spans 15 residues. Germline V gene sequence: CDR1 SGHTA, CDR2 FQGNSA. The V end lost 5 bases, the J end lost 4 bases, and 15 bases lay between the germline ends. DNA for the CDR3: TGTGCCAGCAGCCCCGGGGTAGCGGCTTACAATGAGCAGTTCTTC. This sequence encodes CASSPGVAAYNEQFF.

This clonotype came up many times. This chain connects TRBV6-6 to TRBJ1-3; D remains ambiguous. The germline V gene encodes CDR1 MNHNY and CDR2 SVGAGI (reference sequence). This CDR3 is built from 13 residues. V was pared by 2 bases and J by 10 bases, with 12 bases between. CDR3: CASSYQGMDTIYF. CDR3 in DNA: TGTGCCAGCAGTTACCAAGGGATGGATACCATATATTTT.

This clonotype has a count of ten or more. The genes are TRBV13 and TRBJ2-7; the match to TRBD2 covers 12 bases. This CDR3 comprises 15 residues. CDR1 is PRHDT, CDR2 FYEKMQ, per germline (reference sequence). Unmatched junction bases numbered 6, after V lost 5 bases and J lost 4 bases. CDR3 region: CASSQGTSGPYEQYF. CDR3 DNA sequence: TGTGCCAGCAGCCAAGGGACTAGCGGGCCGTACGAGCAGTACTTC.

The chain carries TRBV12-3 or TRBV12-4 and TRBJ1-1; weak D call: TRBD1 (6 bases). Between the trimmed V and J ends, which lost 4 bases and 0 bases, there was a span of 9 bases. The CDR3 consists of 14 residues. CDR3 DNA sequence: TGTGCCAGCAGTTCAGGGGCTCTGAACACTGAAGCTTTCTTT. Residues: CASSSGALNTEAFF.

This clonotype was seen many times. DNA of the CDR3: TGTGCCAGCAGGGCCGGCGGGGGGGCCGATACGCAGTATTTT. Translating it yields CASRAGGGADTQYF. V gene TRBV6-6 combines with J gene TRBJ2-3; 9 bases agree with TRBD2. The J segment lost 6 bases and the V segment lost 6 bases, leaving 7 bases of the junction unmatched. Germline-derived CDR1 and CDR2 are MNHNY and SVGAGI (reference sequence). The CDR3 is made up of 14 amino acids.

Many counts were recorded for this clonotype. The chain uses TRBV21-1 and TRBJ1-2; no DNA check was done on the table's D call, TRBD1. TRBV21-1 counts as a pseudogene. The CDR3 has 14 amino acids. The CDR3 sequence: CASSGGDRYYGYTF. The CDR3 DNA follows: TGTGCCAGCAGCGGGGGGGACAGATACTATGGCTACACCTTC.

This clonotype was seen at least ten times. The chain employs TRBV6-1 and TRBJ2-1, with D possibly TRBD1 on 6 matching bases. The germline CDR1 and CDR2 sequences are MNHNS and SASEGT. V gave up 7 bases and J gave up 1 base, with 14 bases separating them. This CDR3 has 15 amino acids. The chain's CDR3 is CASTPRGQSYNEQFF. The CDR3, as DNA: TGTGCCAGCACCCCCCGAGGACAGTCCTACAATGAGCAGTTCTTC.

This clonotype was detected many times. The rearrangement uses TRBV18 and TRBJ1-5, with 8 bases that match TRBD1. The germline CDR1 and CDR2 sequences are KGHSH and LQKENI. J was trimmed by 4 bases and V by 2 bases; bases with no gene match: 7. The CDR3 totals 16 residues. The CDR3 nucleotides read TGTGCCAGCTCACCAGCCCCCCAGGGGGCGAATCAGCCCCAGCATTTT. It encodes CASSPAPQGANQPQHF.

This clonotype has at least ten counts. The rearrangement uses TRBV7-9 and TRBJ2-5; TRBD1 is a possible D gene (5 bases). Trimming pared 2 bases from V and 1 base from J, leaving 11 bases between. Looked up from germline, CDR1 is SEHNR and CDR2 is FQNEAQ (reference sequence). The CDR3 has 15 amino acids. The CDR3 DNA reads as TGTGCCAGCAGCTTAAGGACACCACTCCAAGAGACCCAGTACTTC. It is translated as CASSLRTPLQETQYF.

This clonotype was observed at least ten times. The J gene is TRBJ1-5, the V gene TRBV27; D uncertain. Germline assignment: CDR1 MNHEY and CDR2 SMNVEV (reference sequence). Trimming removed 2 bases from V and 3 bases from J, with 8 bases in between. The CDR3 totals 14 residues. The CDR3 sequence: CASSLIRNNQPQHF. CDR3 coding DNA: TGTGCCAGCAGTTTAATCCGGAACAATCAGCCCCAGCATTTT.

The table lists this clonotype with a few counts. The V call is TRBV5-1, the J call TRBJ1-3; D remains ambiguous. This CDR3 is 13 amino acids long. Trimming took 4 bases from V and 4 from J, leaving 9 bases between them. Germline CDR1 is SGHRS and CDR2 is YFSETQ. The CDR3 DNA follows: TGCGCCAGCAGCCGCGACATAGGAAACACCATATATTTT. Protein sequence: CASSRDIGNTIYF. The whole variable domain, filled in from reference TRBV5-1 and TRBJ1-3, reads KAGVTQTPRYLIKTRGQQVTLSCSPISGHRSVSWYQQTPGQGLQFLFEYFSETQRNKGNFPGRFSGRQFSNSRSEMNVSTLELGDSALYLCASSRDIGNTIYFGEGSWLTVV.

The rearrangement links TRBV2 to TRBJ2-5, with D uncertain. V lost 6 bases and J lost 5, with 13 bases in between. CDR1 and CDR2 from the germline V gene are SNHLY and FYNNEI. CDR3 length: 13 residues. The CDR3 coding sequence is TGTGCCAGCAGGGACCCTCGTGGGGAGACCCAGTACTTC. Its protein is CASRDPRGETQYF. Full variable domain (rest looked up from reference TRBV2 and TRBJ2-5): EPEVTQTPSHQVTQMGQEVILRCVPISNHLYFYWYRQILGQKVEFLVSFYNNEISEKSEIFDDQFSVERPDGSNFTLKIRSTKLEDSAMYFCASRDPRGETQYFGPGTRLLVL.

In this sample, this clonotype turned up many times. The chain links TRBV27 to TRBJ1-1; no clear D gene. Germline CDR1 reads MNHEY; CDR2 reads SMNVEV (reference sequence). V lost 5 bases to trimming and J lost 4 bases, with 11 bases between them. The CDR3 is 13 residues long. CDR3 DNA sequence: TGTGCCAGCAGTGGTCGCCCCACCACTGAAGCTTTCTTT. As protein: CASSGRPTTEAFF.

A remark on this clonotype: One base away lies a much larger clone, so this may be a sequencing read error. CDR3 loop: CGSSDRTPGTEYF. The CDR3 bases are TGTGGCAGCAGTGATCGGACACCCGGGACTGAGTACTTC. The chain employs TRBV2 and TRBJ2-5; tentative D call: TRBD2 (6 bases). This CDR3 is 13 amino acids long. The germline CDR1 and CDR2 sequences are SNHLY and FYNNEI.

This clonotype was seen many times. The V call is TRBV5-1, the J call TRBJ1-3, with a tentative D call TRBD1 (6 bases). The CDR3 is 15 amino acids. V lost 4 bases and J lost 2, with 13 bases in between. Germline-derived CDR1 and CDR2 are SGHRS and YFSETQ. CDR3 amino acids: CASSEGGVTGNTIYF. CDR3 DNA: TGCGCCAGCAGCGAGGGGGGGGTCACTGGAAACACCATATATTTT. Full variable domain (remainder filled in from reference TRBV5-1 and TRBJ1-3): KAGVTQTPRYLIKTRGQQVTLSCSPISGHRSVSWYQQTPGQGLQFLFEYFSETQRNKGNFPGRFSGRQFSNSRSEMNVSTLELGDSALYLCASSEGGVTGNTIYFGEGSWLTVV.

V is TRBV19 and J is TRBJ2-1; D is uncertain. The CDR3 spans 14 residues. From germline, CDR1 is LNHDA and CDR2 SQIVND (reference sequence). V lost 8 bases, J lost 6 bases, and 17 bases lay in between. The CDR3 DNA is TGTGCCAGTGCCAGCAACGGGTTCCGCAATGAGCAGTTCTTC. Translation: CASASNGFRNEQFF.

Many counts were recorded for this clonotype. This rearrangement joins TRBV19 to TRBJ2-1; TRBD2 matches 8 bases. The CDR3 is 17 amino acids. Trimming cost V 7 bases and J 0 bases; bases outside gene matches: 11. Germline values: CDR1 LNHDA, CDR2 SQIVND (reference sequence). In DNA, the CDR3 is TGTGCCAGTACCCCCTGGGGGAGCGGGAGCTCCTACAATGAGCAGTTCTTC. Translating gives CASTPWGSGSSYNEQFF.

This clonotype was recorded at least ten times. The V call is TRBV12-3 or TRBV12-4, the J call TRBJ2-2; perhaps TRBD2 as D (5 bases). V was clipped by 4 bases and J by 1 base, with 19 bases between them. The CDR3 has 18 residues. CDR3 bases: TGTGCCAGCAGTTCAAGCGGCTTCCGGACTCGGAACACCGGGGAGCTGTTTTTT. Translation gives CASSSSGFRTRNTGELFF.

This clonotype was recorded at least ten times. This chain connects TRBV5-1 to TRBJ1-1; D remains unclear. The germline V gene has CDR1 SGHRS and CDR2 YFSETQ. V was cut by 1 base and J by 2 bases, with 18 bases left in between. The CDR3 covers 17 residues. Here the CDR3 reads CASSLFGRRVINTEAFF. DNA for the CDR3: TGCGCCAGCAGCTTGTTCGGTAGACGGGTTATTAACACTGAAGCTTTCTTT.

Many counts were recorded for this clonotype. V and J are TRBV30 and TRBJ2-5; D might be TRBD1 (7 bases). Germline values: CDR1 GTSNPN, CDR2 SVGIG (reference sequence). This CDR3 region has 13 residues. V lost 4 bases, J lost 1 base, and 10 bases lay in between. In nucleotides, the CDR3 is TGTGCCTGGAACAGGGGACTCCAAGAGACCCAGTACTTC. Amino acid sequence: CAWNRGLQETQYF.

This clonotype was counted many times. This chain uses TRBV5-1 with TRBJ2-1, with 8 bases aligning to TRBD2. The CDR3 runs 16 residues. Germline V CDR1 and CDR2: SGHRS, YFSETQ. V lost 3 bases, J lost 8 bases, and 13 bases stayed unmatched. DNA for the CDR3: TGCGCCAGCAGCTCACTAACTAGCGGTCAGGGCGATGAGCAGTTCTTC. Amino acids: CASSSLTSGQGDEQFF.